The T cell receptor beta chain under discussion was sequenced for a study of T cells in Graves' hyperthyroidism and ophthalmopathy. Study as a whole: Blood was drawn when the patient was first diagnosed and still untreated.

The V and J ends lost 5 bases and 7 bases respectively, with 12 bases between them. This CDR3 has 12 residues. Germline assignment: CDR1 DFQATT and CDR2 SNEGSKA (reference sequence). Amplified regions were TCR beta CDR3 sequences from RNA transcripts. HTBI primers were used for first-round RT-PCR of the TCR CDR3. Each CDR3 protein is one row after TCRdb ran MiXCR on the multiplex PCR reads. The sample shows hundreds of thousands of distinct CDR3 sequences, 14% to 15% of them seen only once. Stability of Graves' hyperthyroidism was defined as absent ophthalmopathy progression within 18 months. This sample holds PBMCs from roughly 10 ml fresh peripheral blood. This clonotype was seen ten or more times.

The sequencing sample was made of blood. The sequence was collected from a woman in her twenties or thirties with Graves' hyperthyroidism. The gene calls are TRBV20-1 and TRBJ2-1; D uncertain. The CDR3 nucleotides are TGCAGTGCTGGGTCCTACATTAATGAGCAGTTCTTC. It yields the protein CSAGSYINEQFF.